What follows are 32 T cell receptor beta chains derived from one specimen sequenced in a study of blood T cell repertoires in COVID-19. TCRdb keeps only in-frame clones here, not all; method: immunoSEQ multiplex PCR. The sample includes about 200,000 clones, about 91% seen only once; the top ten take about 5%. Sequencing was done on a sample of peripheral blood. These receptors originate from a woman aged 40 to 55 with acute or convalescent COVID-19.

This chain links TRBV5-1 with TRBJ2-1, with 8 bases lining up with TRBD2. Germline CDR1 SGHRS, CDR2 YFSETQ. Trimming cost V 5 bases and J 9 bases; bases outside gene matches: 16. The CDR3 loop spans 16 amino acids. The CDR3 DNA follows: TGCGCCAGCAGTGAGGAGCGGGGGTCTATAGGAGGTGAGCAGTTCTTC. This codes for CASSEERGSIGGEQFF.

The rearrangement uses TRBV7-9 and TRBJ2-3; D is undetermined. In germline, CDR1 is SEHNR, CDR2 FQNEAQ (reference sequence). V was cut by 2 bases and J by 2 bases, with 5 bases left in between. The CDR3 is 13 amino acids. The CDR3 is CASSLSVTDTQYF. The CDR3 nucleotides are TGTGCCAGCAGCTTAAGCGTCACAGATACGCAGTATTTT.

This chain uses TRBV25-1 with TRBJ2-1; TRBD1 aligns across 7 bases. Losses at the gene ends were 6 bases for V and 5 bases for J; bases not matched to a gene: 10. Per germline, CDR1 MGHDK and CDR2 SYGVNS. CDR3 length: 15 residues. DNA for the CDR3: TGTGCCAGCAGCCCCTCTTGGGACAGTCACAATGAGCAGTTCTTC. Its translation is CASSPSWDSHNEQFF.

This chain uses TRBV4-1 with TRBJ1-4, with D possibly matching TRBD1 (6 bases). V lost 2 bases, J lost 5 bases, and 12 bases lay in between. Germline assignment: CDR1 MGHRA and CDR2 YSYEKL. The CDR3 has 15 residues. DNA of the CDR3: TGCGCCAGCAGCCAAACGACAGGCAAAAATGAAAAACTGTTTTTT. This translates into CASSQTTGKNEKLFF.

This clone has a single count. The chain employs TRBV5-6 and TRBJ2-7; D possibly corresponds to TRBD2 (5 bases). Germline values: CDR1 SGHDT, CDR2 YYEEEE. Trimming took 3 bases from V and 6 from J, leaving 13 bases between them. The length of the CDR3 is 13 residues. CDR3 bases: TGTGCCAGCAGCTCCGGGCCGCGGGCCGAGCAGTACGTC. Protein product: CASSSGPRAEQYV.

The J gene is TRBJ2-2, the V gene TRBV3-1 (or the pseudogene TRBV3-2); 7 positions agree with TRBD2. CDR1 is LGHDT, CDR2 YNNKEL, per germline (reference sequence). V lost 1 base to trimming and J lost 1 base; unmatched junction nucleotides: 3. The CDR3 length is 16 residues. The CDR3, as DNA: TGTGCCAGCAGCCAAGGGCTAGCGGTGAACACCGGGGAGCTGTTTTTT. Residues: CASSQGLAVNTGELFF.

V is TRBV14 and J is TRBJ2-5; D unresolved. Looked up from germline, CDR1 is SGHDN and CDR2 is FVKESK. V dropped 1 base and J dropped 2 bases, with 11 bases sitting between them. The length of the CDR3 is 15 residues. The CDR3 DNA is TGTGCCAGCAGCCAAGCATTCTCAGTACAAGAGACCCAGTACTTC. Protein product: CASSQAFSVQETQYF. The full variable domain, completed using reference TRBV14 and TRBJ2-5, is EAGVTQFPSHSVIEKGQTVTLRCDPISGHDNLYWYRRVMGKEIKFLLHFVKESKQDESGMPNNRFLAERTGGTYSTLKVQPAELEDSGVYFCASSQAFSVQETQYFGPGTRLLVL.

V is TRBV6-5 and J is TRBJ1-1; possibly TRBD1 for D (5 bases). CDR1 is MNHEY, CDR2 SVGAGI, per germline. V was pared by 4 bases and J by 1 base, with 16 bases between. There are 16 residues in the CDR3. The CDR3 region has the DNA TGTGCCAGCAGTTTCGTATGGACCCAGGGGAACACTGAAGCTTTCTTT. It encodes CASSFVWTQGNTEAFF.

CDR3 sequence: CASSPQGKVGEAFF. The CDR3 bases are TGTGCCAGCTCACCTCAGGGGAAGGTGGGTGAAGCTTTCTTT. V gene TRBV18 combines with J gene TRBJ1-1; a weak D match, TRBD1 (6 bases). Deletions cut 3 bases from V and 7 bases from J, with 15 bases between. CDR3 length: 14 amino acids. Germline V gene lookup returns CDR1 KGHSH and CDR2 LQKENI.

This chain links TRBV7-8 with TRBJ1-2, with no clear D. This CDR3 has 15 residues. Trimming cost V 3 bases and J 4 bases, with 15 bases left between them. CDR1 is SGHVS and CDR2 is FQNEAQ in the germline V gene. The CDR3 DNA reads TGTGCCAGCAGCTTTCGGCGGGGTCGGGGCTATGGCTACACCTTC. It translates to CASSFRRGRGYGYTF.

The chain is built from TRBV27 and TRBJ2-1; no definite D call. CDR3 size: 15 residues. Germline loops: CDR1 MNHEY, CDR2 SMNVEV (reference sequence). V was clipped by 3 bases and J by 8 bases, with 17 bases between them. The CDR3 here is CASSFRQRPIDEQFF. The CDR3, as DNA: TGTGCCAGCAGTTTTCGGCAGCGCCCAATCGATGAGCAGTTCTTC.

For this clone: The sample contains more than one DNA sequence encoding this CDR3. CDR3 sequence reads: CASSFLTGELFF. As DNA, the CDR3 is TGTGCCAGCAGTTTCCTGACTGGGGAGCTGTTTTTT. This sequence joins TRBV12-3 or TRBV12-4 and TRBJ2-2; no definite D call. Trimming took 3 bases from V and 8 from J, leaving 7 bases between them. The CDR3 length is 12 residues.

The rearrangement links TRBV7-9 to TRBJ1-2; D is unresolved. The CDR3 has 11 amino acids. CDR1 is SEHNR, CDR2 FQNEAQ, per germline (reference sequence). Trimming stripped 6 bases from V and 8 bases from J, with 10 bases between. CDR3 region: CASSSYAGYTF. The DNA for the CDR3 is TGTGCCAGCAGTTCCTACGCCGGCTACACCTTC.

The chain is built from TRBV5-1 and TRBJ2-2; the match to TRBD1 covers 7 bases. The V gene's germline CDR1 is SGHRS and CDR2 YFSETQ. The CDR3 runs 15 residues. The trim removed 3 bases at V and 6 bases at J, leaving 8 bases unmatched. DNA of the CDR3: TGCGCCAGCAGCTCGGTCCTGACAGGGCCCGGGGAGCTGTTTTTT. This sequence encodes CASSSVLTGPGELFF.

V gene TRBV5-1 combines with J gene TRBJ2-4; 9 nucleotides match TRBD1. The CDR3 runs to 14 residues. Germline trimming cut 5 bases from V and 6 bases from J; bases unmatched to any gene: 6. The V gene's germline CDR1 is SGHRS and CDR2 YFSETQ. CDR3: CASSFDRGTNIQYF. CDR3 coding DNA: TGCGCCAGCAGTTTCGACAGGGGGACAAACATTCAGTACTTC.

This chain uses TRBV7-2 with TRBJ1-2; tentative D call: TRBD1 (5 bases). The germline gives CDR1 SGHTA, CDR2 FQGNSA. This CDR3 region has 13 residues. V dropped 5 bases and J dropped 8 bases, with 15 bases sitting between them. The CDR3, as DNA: TGTGCCAGCAGCCCCAGCGGGGGGGTAGGCTACACCTTC. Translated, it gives CASSPSGGVGYTF.

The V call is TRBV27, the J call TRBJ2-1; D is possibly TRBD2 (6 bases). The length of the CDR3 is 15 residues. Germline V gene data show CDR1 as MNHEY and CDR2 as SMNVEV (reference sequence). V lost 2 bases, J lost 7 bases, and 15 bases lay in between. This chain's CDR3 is CASSLKGPGENEQFF. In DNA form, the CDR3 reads TGTGCCAGCAGTTTAAAGGGTCCGGGGGAAAATGAGCAGTTCTTC.

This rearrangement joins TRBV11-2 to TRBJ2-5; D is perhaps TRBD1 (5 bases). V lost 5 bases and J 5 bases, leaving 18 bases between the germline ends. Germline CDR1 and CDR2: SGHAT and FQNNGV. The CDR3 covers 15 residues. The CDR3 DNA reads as TGTGCCAGCAGCCACACTCTGCAGGGTCTGGAGACCCAGTACTTC. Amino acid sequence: CASSHTLQGLETQYF.

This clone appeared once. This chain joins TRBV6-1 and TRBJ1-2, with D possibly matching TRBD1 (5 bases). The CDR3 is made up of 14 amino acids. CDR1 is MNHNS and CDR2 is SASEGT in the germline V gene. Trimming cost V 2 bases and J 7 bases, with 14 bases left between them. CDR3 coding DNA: TGTGCCAGCAGTGAACTTGATAGGGGATTTGGCTACACCTTC. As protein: CASSELDRGFGYTF.

CDR3 amino acids: CASNDGVNYGYTF. The CDR3 DNA is TGCGCCAGCAATGACGGGGTTAACTATGGCTACACCTTC. V is TRBV5-1 and J is TRBJ1-2, with D unresolved. Per germline, CDR1 SGHRS and CDR2 YFSETQ. Trimming cost V 6 bases and J 1 base, with 10 bases left between them. This CDR3 region has 13 residues. Full variable domain (rest looked up from reference TRBV5-1 and TRBJ1-2): KAGVTQTPRYLIKTRGQQVTLSCSPISGHRSVSWYQQTPGQGLQFLFEYFSETQRNKGNFPGRFSGRQFSNSRSEMNVSTLELGDSALYLCASNDGVNYGYTFGSGTRLTVV.

CDR3 bases: TGTGCCAGCAGTTACGCTCCGTCCGGGGGAGGCGGCTACACCTTC. Protein sequence: CASSYAPSGGGGYTF. The V gene is TRBV6-5, the J gene TRBJ1-2; a weak D match, TRBD1 (5 bases). Trimming left V 2 bases short and J 8 bases short, with 18 bases between. Germline lookup yields CDR1 MNHEY and CDR2 SVGAGI. This CDR3 spans 15 amino acids.

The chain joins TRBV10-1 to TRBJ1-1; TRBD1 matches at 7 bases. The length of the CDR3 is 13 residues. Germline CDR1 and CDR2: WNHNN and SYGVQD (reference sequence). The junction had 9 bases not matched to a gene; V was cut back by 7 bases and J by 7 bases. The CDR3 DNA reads TGCGCCAGCATCCTGGGACAGCGTTTTGAAGCTTTCTTT. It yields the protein CASILGQRFEAFF.

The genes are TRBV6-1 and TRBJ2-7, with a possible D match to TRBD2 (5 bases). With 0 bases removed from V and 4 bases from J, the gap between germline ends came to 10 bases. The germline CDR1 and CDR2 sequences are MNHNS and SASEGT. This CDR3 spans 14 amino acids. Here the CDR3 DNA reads TGTGCCAGCAGTGAAGCGCTTCGGGGTTACGAGCAGTACGTC. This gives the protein CASSEALRGYEQYV.

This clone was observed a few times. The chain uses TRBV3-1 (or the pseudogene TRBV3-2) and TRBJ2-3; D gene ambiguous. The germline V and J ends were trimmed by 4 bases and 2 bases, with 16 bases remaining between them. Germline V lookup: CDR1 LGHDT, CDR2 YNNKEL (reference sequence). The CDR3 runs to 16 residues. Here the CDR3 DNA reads TGTGCCAGCAGCCCCCTCGGTAATACGTACACAGATACGCAGTATTTT. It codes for CASSPLGNTYTDTQYF.

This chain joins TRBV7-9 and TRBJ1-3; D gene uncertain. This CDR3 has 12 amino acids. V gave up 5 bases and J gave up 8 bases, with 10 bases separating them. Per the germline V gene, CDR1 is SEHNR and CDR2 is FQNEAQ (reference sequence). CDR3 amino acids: CASSRSRDTIYF. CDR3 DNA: TGTGCCAGCAGCCGATCCCGGGACACCATATATTTT.

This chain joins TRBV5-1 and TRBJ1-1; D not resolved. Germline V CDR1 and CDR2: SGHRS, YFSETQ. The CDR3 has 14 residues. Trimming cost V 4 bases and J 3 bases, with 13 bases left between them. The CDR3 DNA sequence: TGCGCCAGCAGCAGAAACTGGAGAGACACTGAAGCTTTCTTT. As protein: CASSRNWRDTEAFF.

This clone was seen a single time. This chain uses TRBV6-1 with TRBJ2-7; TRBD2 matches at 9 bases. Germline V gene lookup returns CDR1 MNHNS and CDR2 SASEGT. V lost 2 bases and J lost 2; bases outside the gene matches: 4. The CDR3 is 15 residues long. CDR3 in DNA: TGTGCCAGCAGTGAATCGGCTAGCGGGGCCTACGAGCAGTACGTC. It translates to CASSESASGAYEQYV.

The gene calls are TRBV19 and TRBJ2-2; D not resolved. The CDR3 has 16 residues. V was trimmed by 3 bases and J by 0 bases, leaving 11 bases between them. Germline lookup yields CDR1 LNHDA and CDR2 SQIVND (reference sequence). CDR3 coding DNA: TGTGCCAGTAGTATCCAAGAGATTGCGAACACCGGGGAGCTGTTTTTT. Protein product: CASSIQEIANTGELFF.

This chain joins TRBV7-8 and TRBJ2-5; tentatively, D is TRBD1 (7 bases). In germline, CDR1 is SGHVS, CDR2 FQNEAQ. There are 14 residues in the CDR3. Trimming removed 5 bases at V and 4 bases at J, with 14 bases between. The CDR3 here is CASSRRGQRETQYF. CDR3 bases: TGTGCCAGCAGCCGGAGGGGACAGCGAGAGACCCAGTACTTC.

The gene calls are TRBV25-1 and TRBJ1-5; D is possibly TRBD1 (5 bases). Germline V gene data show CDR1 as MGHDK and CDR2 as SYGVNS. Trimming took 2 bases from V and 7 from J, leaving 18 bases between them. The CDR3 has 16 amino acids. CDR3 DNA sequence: TGTGCCAGCAGTGAAGGTTGGCAGGGAGGGGTCCAGCCCCAGCATTTT. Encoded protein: CASSEGWQGGVQPQHF.

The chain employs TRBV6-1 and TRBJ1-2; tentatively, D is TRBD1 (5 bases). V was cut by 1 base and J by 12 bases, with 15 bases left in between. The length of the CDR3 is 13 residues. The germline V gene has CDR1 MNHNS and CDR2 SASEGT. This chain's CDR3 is CASSEVGGIFNTF. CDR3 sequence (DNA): TGTGCCAGCAGTGAAGTCGGGGGGATATTTAACACCTTC.

The CDR3 loop is CASSKLAGGANEQFF. Here the CDR3 DNA reads TGTGCCAGCTCAAAACTAGCGGGGGGGGCCAATGAGCAGTTCTTC. The J gene is TRBJ2-1, the V gene TRBV18; 13 bases align to TRBD2. V was clipped by 5 bases and J by 6 bases; unmatched bases: 4. This CDR3 spans 15 amino acids. Germline-derived CDR1 and CDR2 are KGHSH and LQKENI.